This T cell receptor beta chain was documented in a study of blood T cell repertoires in COVID-19 (dated by TCRdb to 2020 to 2021). For the wider study: Samples covering the acute and convalescent phases of COVID-19 were provided by collaborators in the United States, Italy and Spain. The prospective study material was composed of cDNA or gDNA derived from T cells, B-cell-depleted T cells, or PBMCs. Subjects who had been exposed to COVID-19, were actively infected with it, or had recovered from it provided the deeply sampled blood TCRbeta repertoires that made up the dataset. The repertoires were released in a freely available public database meant as a resource for research on the immune response to SARS-CoV-2. The samples were drawn from two sources: the first 160 participants of the ongoing ImmuneRACE study, and 950 to 1,500 subjects contributed by 6 global collaborators. Nearly every sample came with metadata listing a de-identified subject ID, COVID-19 status, age in years and sex. Where available, HLA class I and class II types were obtained from metadata supplied by the sample provider rather than from assay-based typing.

TCRbeta CDR3 regions were amplified from genomic DNA using the immunoSEQ Assay, a bias-controlled multiplex PCR. The study's processing was this. The number of nucleated cells in each sample was estimated from the amplification of reference gene primers within the assay. Sequence reads were collapsed and filtered to measure the absolute abundance of every unique TCRbeta CDR3 rearrangement. For each sample, productive Simpson clonality was calculated as the square root of Simpson's diversity index across productive rearrangements. In TCRdb, the immuneACCESS table is reduced to in-frame sequences with V and J assigned. These tables do not hold every clone; where another copy was compared, an unresolved V gene accounts for under half, and the others remain unexplained. V, J and clone size are those of that table, while D and trimming were read from the DNA. The sample contains about 380,000 clones, roughly 80% of them found a single time. Of the sample, under 1.2% falls within the top ten clones.

Results the study describes overall, beyond this receptor: The amount of clinical and demographic metadata varied by source and participant and was provided uncurated.

In regard to this clone: Its antigen target is currently unknown. No per-base quality is available; no much larger clone lies one base away.

Collaborating institutions collected whole blood in K2EDTA tubes following their own protocols. For TCRbeta analysis, collaborators shipped samples in one of three forms: frozen whole blood, isolated PBMCs, or DNA extracted from either of those sample types. At the junction V is shortened by 0 bases and J by 6 bases; bases outside the gene matches: 10. CDR1 LNHNV and CDR2 YYDKDF were looked up in the germline V gene (reference sequence). The CDR3 starts with the cysteine, ends with the phenylalanine, and has 16 residues. Only the CDR3 portion is preserved as DNA: 48 bases, with reading frame beginning at the first base.

The sequenced material came from peripheral blood. The rearrangement joined TRBV15 to TRBJ2-7, and TRBD1 aligns with 8 junction nucleotides. The receptor comes from a human donor with acute or convalescent COVID-19. The donor label of this sample is uncertain. The DNA reads TGTGCCACCAGCAGAGATCGGGCAGGGGGCTCAGGCGAGCAGTACTTC. Its amino acids are CATSRDRAGGSGEQYF.